This is a list of T cell receptor beta chains from one sample in a study of shared clonotypes between healthy human individuals. Data came from immunoSEQ multiplex PCR; TCRdb stores just in-frame clones and leaves some out. The data contain some 1,100,000 clones, 78% of them singletons. The sequencing input was memory CD4+ T cells from PBMCs. The source of these receptors is a man between 18 and 35 years old in good health. Some clones in this sample may be carry-over from other donors' samples. The conserved cysteine and the conserved F or W are not part of the CDR3 here. Each record gives: V gene, J gene, CDR3 length, CDR3 protein.

V gene: TRBV2; J gene: TRBJ2-7; CDR3 length: 13; CDR3 protein: ASTPNRQGSDEQY
V gene: TRBV30; J gene: TRBJ2-1; CDR3 length: 11; CDR3 protein: AWRLSSYNEQF
V gene: TRBV28; J gene: TRBJ1-2; CDR3 length: 13; CDR3 protein: ASSPAGGLGNGYT
V gene: TRBV30; J gene: TRBJ1-5; CDR3 length: 15; CDR3 protein: AWSGAFTRASNQPQH
V gene: TRBV5-1; J gene: TRBJ2-1; CDR3 length: 12; CDR3 protein: ASRRAESYNEQF
V gene: TRBV18; J gene: TRBJ1-5; CDR3 length: 14; CDR3 protein: ASSGVGGRASQPQH
V gene: TRBV10-3; J gene: TRBJ1-1; CDR3 length: 11; CDR3 protein: AISESEGGKAF
V gene: TRBV25-1; J gene: TRBJ2-2; CDR3 length: 12; CDR3 protein: ASSSNTHTGELF
V gene: TRBV5-1; J gene: TRBJ2-5; CDR3 length: 9; CDR3 protein: ASSFRETQY
V gene: TRBV27; J gene: TRBJ2-2; CDR3 length: 15; CDR3 protein: ASSLMPARVNTGELF
V gene: TRBV2; J gene: TRBJ2-2; CDR3 length: 9; CDR3 protein: ASTRTGELF
V gene: TRBV30; J gene: TRBJ2-3; CDR3 length: 12; CDR3 protein: AWRAGQGADTQY
V gene: TRBV11-1; J gene: TRBJ2-3; CDR3 length: 15; CDR3 protein: ASRPITGAGETDTQY
V gene: TRBV19; J gene: TRBJ2-6; CDR3 length: 13; CDR3 protein: ASSILSSGANVLT
V gene: TRBV11-3; J gene: TRBJ2-3; CDR3 length: 14; CDR3 protein: ASSLGVTGGTDTQY
V gene: TRBV29-1; J gene: TRBJ1-2; CDR3 length: 10; CDR3 protein: SAKGTGYGYT
V gene: TRBV28; J gene: TRBJ1-5; CDR3 length: 14; CDR3 protein: ASTVNWGASNQPQH
V gene: TRBV6-1; J gene: TRBJ2-7; CDR3 length: 11; CDR3 protein: ASSEFSQYEQY
V gene: TRBV28; J gene: TRBJ2-5; CDR3 length: 12; CDR3 protein: ASGRAGRQETQY
V gene: TRBV6-1; J gene: TRBJ2-1; CDR3 length: 15; CDR3 protein: ASSDRLAGGPLHEQF
V gene: TRBV6-1; J gene: TRBJ1-2; CDR3 length: 11; CDR3 protein: ASSGNTIYGYT
V gene: TRBV5-1; J gene: TRBJ2-1; CDR3 length: 13; CDR3 protein: ASSLGQTNYNEQF
V gene: TRBV19; J gene: TRBJ2-2; CDR3 length: 13; CDR3 protein: ASSTSGRRAGELF
V gene: TRBV29-1; J gene: TRBJ2-1; CDR3 length: 9; CDR3 protein: SGRTYNEQF
V gene: TRBV28; J gene: TRBJ1-2; CDR3 length: 15; CDR3 protein: ASTVWGRRDRSYGYT
V gene: TRBV21-1; J gene: TRBJ2-2; CDR3 length: 14; CDR3 protein: ASSRRGLGLPGELF
V gene: TRBV5-1; J gene: TRBJ1-5; CDR3 length: 11; CDR3 protein: ASSLRGEQPQH
V gene: TRBV6-5; J gene: TRBJ1-2; CDR3 length: 12; CDR3 protein: ASRKPGGNYGYT
V gene: TRBV28; J gene: TRBJ1-1; CDR3 length: 15; CDR3 protein: ASSLSGTGRGYTEAF
V gene: TRBV11-2; J gene: TRBJ2-2; CDR3 length: 13; CDR3 protein: ASSSQPGNTGELF
V gene: TRBV29-1; J gene: TRBJ2-2; CDR3 length: 11; CDR3 protein: STREGNIGELF
V gene: TRBV7-8; J gene: TRBJ2-3; CDR3 length: 15; CDR3 protein: ASSLAASGRGTDTQY
V gene: TRBV4-3; J gene: TRBJ2-3; CDR3 length: 12; CDR3 protein: ASSQLQGGVPQY
V gene: TRBV7-2; J gene: TRBJ2-7; CDR3 length: 14; CDR3 protein: ASRERLAGDSYEQY
V gene: TRBV2; J gene: TRBJ2-7; CDR3 length: 12; CDR3 protein: ASTTSPLSYEQY
V gene: TRBV5-1; J gene: TRBJ2-7; CDR3 length: 10; CDR3 protein: ASSFGGDEQY
V gene: TRBV18; J gene: TRBJ1-5; CDR3 length: 12; CDR3 protein: ASSPLGSNQPQH
V gene: TRBV6-5; J gene: TRBJ2-1; CDR3 length: 9; CDR3 protein: ASSLGDEQF
V gene: TRBV29-1; J gene: TRBJ1-1; CDR3 length: 11; CDR3 protein: SVGRLMNTEAF
V gene: TRBV9; J gene: TRBJ1-4; CDR3 length: 12; CDR3 protein: ASSVDPLNEKLF
V gene: TRBV2; J gene: TRBJ2-3; CDR3 length: 13; CDR3 protein: ASGRTSGNTDTQY
V gene: TRBV6-1; J gene: TRBJ2-1; CDR3 length: 13; CDR3 protein: ASSETLSSWREQF
V gene: TRBV13; J gene: TRBJ1-1; CDR3 length: 12; CDR3 protein: ASKAYRRDGEAF
V gene: TRBV29-1; J gene: TRBJ2-7; CDR3 length: 12; CDR3 protein: SVLPGDTSYEQY
V gene: TRBV5-1; J gene: TRBJ1-4; CDR3 length: 14; CDR3 protein: ASSLDQGAANEKLF
V gene: TRBV18; J gene: TRBJ2-7; CDR3 length: 16; CDR3 protein: ASSPYYALSGQGYEQY
V gene: TRBV15; J gene: TRBJ1-4; CDR3 length: 13; CDR3 protein: ATSRVSTGGEKLF
V gene: TRBV7-2; J gene: TRBJ1-2; CDR3 length: 15; CDR3 protein: ASSLLGQENSNYGYT
V gene: TRBV6-5; J gene: TRBJ1-3; CDR3 length: 11; CDR3 protein: ASSYSRADTIY
V gene: TRBV2; J gene: TRBJ1-5; CDR3 length: 13; CDR3 protein: ASRIGRGYNQPQH
V gene: TRBV5-1; J gene: TRBJ2-5; CDR3 length: 12; CDR3 protein: ASSPRRDAETQY
V gene: TRBV7-3; J gene: TRBJ1-1; CDR3 length: 11; CDR3 protein: ASSPTGSTEAF
V gene: TRBV29-1; J gene: TRBJ1-4; CDR3 length: 10; CDR3 protein: SVAGSNEKLF
V gene: TRBV29-1; J gene: TRBJ1-2; CDR3 length: 11; CDR3 protein: SVEDGPGVGYT